The 12 T cell receptor beta chains below all came from one sample that was sequenced in a study of T cells in Graves' hyperthyroidism and ophthalmopathy. TCR beta CDR3 region amplification was performed from RNA transcripts. RT-PCR in the first round (using the HTBI primer set) targeted the TCR CDR3. TCRdb called the multiplex PCR reads again in MiXCR, with one record for every CDR3 protein. The sample has around 690,000 distinct CDR3 sequences; around 16% are singletons. The sample comprised blood. Source of these receptors: a man aged 45-65 years with Graves' hyperthyroidism.

The table lists this clonotype with many counts. V usage is TRBV30 and J usage is TRBJ2-7; 11 nucleotides agree with TRBD2. The CDR3 is 12 amino acids. Germline values: CDR1 GTSNPN, CDR2 SVGIG (reference sequence). V lost 5 bases to trimming and J lost 9 bases; unmatched junction nucleotides: 6. The DNA of the CDR3 is TGTGCCTGGGACTTAGCGGGAGGGGTGCAGTACTTC. Amino acid sequence: CAWDLAGGVQYF.

This clonotype was detected ten times or more. This chain connects TRBV6-1 to TRBJ2-2, with 7 nucleotides matching TRBD2. V was clipped by 6 bases and J by 2 bases; unmatched bases: 3. The CDR3 has 14 residues. The germline gives CDR1 MNHNS, CDR2 SASEGT. CDR3 residues: CASRRAGNTGELFF. For the CDR3, the DNA is TGTGCCAGCAGAAGAGCGGGAAACACCGGGGAGCTGTTTTTT.

Details on this clonotype: This clone may be a read error of a much larger clone one base away. The chain employs TRBV6-1 and TRBJ2-5, with D hard to call. The V end was cut by 8 bases, the J end by 5 bases, with 6 bases between. Looked up from germline, CDR1 is MNHNS and CDR2 is SASEGT. The CDR3 runs 10 residues. CDR3 amino acids: CASGGETQYF. CDR3 in DNA: TGTGCCAGCGGTGGGGAGACCCAGTACTTC.

This clonotype was seen ten or more times. The chain has TRBV12-3 or TRBV12-4 and TRBJ2-5; 12 bases map to TRBD1. The CDR3 loop spans 15 amino acids. With V trimmed by 6 bases and J by 4 bases, 6 bases remained unmatched. The CDR3: CASRPGTGGIETQYF. The CDR3 region has the DNA TGTGCCAGCAGGCCCGGGACAGGGGGCATAGAGACCCAGTACTTC.

The chain combines TRBV29-1 with TRBJ2-1, with unresolved D. This CDR3 contains 14 residues. CDR1 and CDR2 (germline): SQVTM, ANQGSEA. V lost 7 bases, J lost 0 bases, and 13 bases lay in between. The CDR3 sequence is CSENGVSSYNEQFF. The CDR3 DNA reads as TGCAGCGAGAATGGCGTCAGCTCCTACAATGAGCAGTTCTTC.

This clonotype was counted at least ten times. The chain employs TRBV11-2 and TRBJ1-1; D remains ambiguous. The CDR3 totals 15 residues. V shed 4 bases and J shed 3 bases, with 15 bases lying between them. The germline V gene encodes CDR1 SGHAT and CDR2 FQNNGV. CDR3: CASSSATTLDTEAFF. The CDR3 bases are TGTGCCAGCAGCTCTGCGACCACGCTGGACACTGAAGCTTTCTTT.

This clonotype was detected many times. This chain uses TRBV20-1 with TRBJ2-1; either TRBD1 or TRBD2 may supply D (7 bases each). The CDR3 has 15 residues. The V gene lost 2 bases and the J gene lost 4 bases, with 15 bases spanning the gap. The germline V gene encodes CDR1 DFQATT and CDR2 SNEGSKA (reference sequence). In DNA, the CDR3 is TGCAGTGCTAGACAGGGGGGGGATTGGTACAATGAGCAGTTCTTC. Residues: CSARQGGDWYNEQFF.

This clonotype was seen many times. This sequence joins TRBV28 and TRBJ1-4; a weak D match, TRBD1 (5 bases). Trimming took 6 bases from V and 8 from J, leaving 16 bases between them. Germline V gene lookup returns CDR1 MDHEN and CDR2 SYDVKM. There are 14 residues in the CDR3. The chain's CDR3 is CASRGSRGSEKLFF. In nucleotides, the CDR3 is TGTGCCAGCAGGGGTTCAAGGGGCTCGGAAAAACTGTTTTTT.

In its sample, this clonotype was seen many times. V and J are TRBV11-2 and TRBJ1-3; no firm D call. The CDR3 has 15 residues. CDR1 and CDR2 from the germline V gene are SGHAT and FQNNGV. V was shortened by 5 bases and J by 0 bases, with 11 bases between the two germline ends. CDR3 in amino acids: CASSAILASGNTIYF. For the CDR3, the DNA is TGTGCCAGCAGCGCCATCCTGGCCTCTGGAAACACCATATATTTT.

The chain joins TRBV19 to TRBJ2-3; 8 nucleotides agree with TRBD1. After removal of 1 base from V and 4 bases from J, the junction contained 7 bases not matched to a gene. Germline V lookup: CDR1 LNHDA, CDR2 SQIVND (reference sequence). The CDR3 length is 16 residues. CDR3 bases: TGTGCCAGTAGTATAGGGTTGACAGGGGCAGCAGATACGCAGTATTTT. It yields the protein CASSIGLTGAADTQYF.

This clonotype has more than one count but fewer than ten. CDR3 protein: CASSLAPGLADTNTGELFF. The CDR3, as DNA: TGTGCCAGCAGCTTAGCGCCGGGACTAGCGGACACGAACACCGGGGAGCTGTTTTTT. The chain recombines TRBV7-9 with TRBJ2-2, with TRBD2 matching over 11 bases. Trimming removed 0 bases from V and 0 bases from J; junction bases left unmatched: 6. Germline V gives CDR1 SEHNR, CDR2 FQNEAQ (reference sequence). The CDR3 spans 19 residues.

Concerning this clonotype: Mismatch with germline at one junction end may stem from a read error. The chain combines TRBV5-5 with TRBJ2-4; 10 bases map to TRBD2. CDR1 and CDR2 from the germline V gene are SGHKS and YYEKEE (reference sequence). This CDR3 has 15 residues. The CDR3 DNA reads TGTGCCAGCAGGTTCGGCCTAGCGGGAGTGGATGATCAGTGCTTC. This translates into CASRFGLAGVDDQCF.